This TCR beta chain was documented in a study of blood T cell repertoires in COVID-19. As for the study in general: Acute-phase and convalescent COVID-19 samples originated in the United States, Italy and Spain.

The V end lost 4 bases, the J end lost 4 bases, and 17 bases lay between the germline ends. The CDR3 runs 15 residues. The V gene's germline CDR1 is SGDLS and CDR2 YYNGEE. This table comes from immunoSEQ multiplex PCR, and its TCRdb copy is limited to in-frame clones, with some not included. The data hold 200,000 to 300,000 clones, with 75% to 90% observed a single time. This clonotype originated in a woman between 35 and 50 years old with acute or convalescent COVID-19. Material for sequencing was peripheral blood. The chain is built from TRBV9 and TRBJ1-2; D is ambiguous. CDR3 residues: CASSLPPEGAYGYTF. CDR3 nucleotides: TGTGCCAGCAGCCTCCCGCCGGAGGGTGCCTATGGCTACACCTTC.